A selection of T cell receptor beta chains follows, all from one sample in a study of tumor-infiltrating lymphocytes in oesophageal squamous cell carcinoma. TCRdb reprocessed the PCR reads via MiXCR and lists one record per CDR3 protein. The data show approximately 9,500 distinct CDR3 sequences, about 53% seen once. The sequenced sample consisted of esophageal tumor tissue. These receptor sequences come from a female donor with esophageal squamous cell carcinoma. The CDR3 runs from the conserved cysteine through the conserved F or W. A D gene is named only where the DNA matches it firmly. Not every row has a clone size; where given, it reads once, few, many or a size class.

D,V,size,J,CDR3
TRBD2,TRBV7-2,few,TRBJ2-5,CASSLVASGRGQETQYF
-,TRBV7-2,-,TRBJ2-7,CASSLRAEWELYF
TRBD1,TRBV12-3/TRBV12-4,few,TRBJ1-1,CASSWTGSGEAFF
TRBD1,TRBV6-5,few,TRBJ2-1,CASSYDRGHRPYNEQFF
-,TRBV7-4,-,TRBJ2-2,CASSLGLNTGELFF
TRBD1,TRBV10-3,once,TRBJ2-6,CAIAIGGQSTSGANVLTF
-,TRBV14,-,-,CASSQDLGQPQETQYF
-,TRBV7-6,-,TRBJ1-6,CASSPGDYEQYF
TRBD1,TRBV18,-,TRBJ2-1,CASSPAGGNEQFF
TRBD2,TRBV6-6,many,TRBJ2-5,CASSYSGLAGEGAETQYF
-,TRBV7-2,once,-,CASSLRPGEQYF
-,TRBV12-3/TRBV12-4,-,-,CANLSLTGELFF
-,TRBV7-6,-,TRBJ2-4,CASSRTVLKNIQYF
-,TRBV7-2,-,-,CASSLVSGKTQYF
TRBD1,TRBV4-2,many,TRBJ2-6,CASSLFRTGRSGANVLTF
-,TRBV6-1,few,TRBJ1-2,CASSREVGDLANYGYTF
-,TRBV7-6,hyperexpanded,TRBJ2-3,CASSLEFPDTQYF
TRBD1,TRBV10-1,-,TRBJ1-3,CASSRGQGYSGNTIYF
-,TRBV12-3/TRBV12-4,-,TRBJ2-1,CASSAPHRGYNEQFF
TRBD2,TRBV7-8,-,-,CASSLAGGGTYEQYF
TRBD1,TRBV9,many,TRBJ1-2,CASSGTGGYGYTF
TRBD2,TRBV10-3,-,-,CASQLAGVYNEQYF
-,TRBV7-2,once,-,CASSSSGRGNEQFF
-,TRBV2,once,-,CASRRGGVEQYF
-,TRBV10-1,-,-,CASSEFIQETQYF
TRBD2,TRBV7-3,-,TRBJ2-1,CASSPQIAGLYNEQFF
TRBD1,TRBV28,-,TRBJ2-3,CASRGTGGKWADTQYF
-,TRBV7-2,-,TRBJ2-2,CASSLGGRTGELFF